This TCR beta chain was obtained from a study of T cells in Graves' hyperthyroidism and ophthalmopathy. Study details: Peripheral blood was acquired at first diagnosis, ahead of any therapy whatsoever.

Whole-study findings and limits: Most clonotypes expanded in thyroid above 0.001 were likewise present in blood. Ophthalmopathy could be told apart from stable hyperthyroidism with a 13 V-J model.

Hyperthyroidism in the patients, aged 18 to 65, was newly diagnosed and under 2 months in duration. Germline V lookup: CDR1 DFQATT, CDR2 SNEGSKA (reference sequence). V lost 6 bases and J lost 0; bases outside the gene matches: 5. The CDR3 extends over 13 amino acids. Points on this clonotype: What it binds is not known.

Regions amplified from RNA transcripts were the TCR beta CDR3 regions. Using the HTBI primer set, a first-round RT-PCR was run on the TCR CDR3. MiXCR, applied by TCRdb to the multiplex PCR reads, yields one record per CDR3 protein. The sample has hundreds of thousands of distinct CDR3 sequences, 15% to 20% seen once. J is TRBJ2-7 and V is TRBV20-1, with 7 bases identical to TRBD1. The receptor's source is a woman in her thirties with Graves' hyperthyroidism. Sequenced sample: blood. Written as DNA, the CDR3 is TGCAGTGCACCGGACAGGAGCTCCTACGAGCAGTACTTC. It codes for CSAPDRSSYEQYF.